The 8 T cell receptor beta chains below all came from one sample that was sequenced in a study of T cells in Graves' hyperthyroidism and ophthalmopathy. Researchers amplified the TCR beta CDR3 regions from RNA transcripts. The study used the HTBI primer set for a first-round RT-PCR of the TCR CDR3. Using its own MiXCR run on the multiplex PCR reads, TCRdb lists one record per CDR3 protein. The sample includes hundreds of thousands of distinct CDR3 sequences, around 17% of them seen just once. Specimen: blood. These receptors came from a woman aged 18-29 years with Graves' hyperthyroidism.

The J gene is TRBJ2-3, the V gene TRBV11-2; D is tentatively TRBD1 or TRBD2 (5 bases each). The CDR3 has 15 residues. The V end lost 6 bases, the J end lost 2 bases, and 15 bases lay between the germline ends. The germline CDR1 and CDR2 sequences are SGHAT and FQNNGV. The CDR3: CASSPEGISTDTQYF. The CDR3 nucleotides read TGTGCCAGCAGTCCCGAGGGGATTTCCACAGATACGCAGTATTTT.

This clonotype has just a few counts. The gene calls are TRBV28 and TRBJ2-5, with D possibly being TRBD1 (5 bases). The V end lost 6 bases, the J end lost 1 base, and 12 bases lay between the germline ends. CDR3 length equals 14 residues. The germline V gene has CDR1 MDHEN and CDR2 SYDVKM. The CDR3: CASRGLGSQETQYF. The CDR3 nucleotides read TGTGCCAGCAGGGGGCTGGGCTCCCAAGAGACCCAGTACTTC.

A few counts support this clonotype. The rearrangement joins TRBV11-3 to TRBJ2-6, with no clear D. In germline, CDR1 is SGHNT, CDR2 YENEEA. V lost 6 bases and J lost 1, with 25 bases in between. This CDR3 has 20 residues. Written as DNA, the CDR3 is TGTGCCAGCAGTCCCTCCCCCTGGGAAGGCCCCTTATCTGGGGCCAACGTCCTGACTTTC. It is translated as CASSPSPWEGPLSGANVLTF.

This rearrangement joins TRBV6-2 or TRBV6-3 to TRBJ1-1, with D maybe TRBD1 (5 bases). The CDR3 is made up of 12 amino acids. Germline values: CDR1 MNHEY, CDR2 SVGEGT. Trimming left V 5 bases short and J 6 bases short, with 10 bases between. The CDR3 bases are TGTGCCAGCAGTCAAACGGGACCTGAAGCTTTCTTT. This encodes CASSQTGPEAFF.

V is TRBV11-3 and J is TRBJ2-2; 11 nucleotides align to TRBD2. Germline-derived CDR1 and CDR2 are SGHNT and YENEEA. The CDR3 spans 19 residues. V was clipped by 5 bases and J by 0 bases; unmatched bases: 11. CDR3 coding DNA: TGTGCCAGCAGCCCCGGGCTAGCGGGGGGCCACGCGAACACCGGGGAGCTGTTTTTT. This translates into CASSPGLAGGHANTGELFF.

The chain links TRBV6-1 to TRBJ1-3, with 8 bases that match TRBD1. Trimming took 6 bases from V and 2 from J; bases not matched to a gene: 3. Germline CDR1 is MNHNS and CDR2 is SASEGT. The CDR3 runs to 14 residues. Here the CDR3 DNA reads TGTGCCAGCAGCTTCAGGGGGCCTGGAAACACCATATATTTT. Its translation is CASSFRGPGNTIYF.

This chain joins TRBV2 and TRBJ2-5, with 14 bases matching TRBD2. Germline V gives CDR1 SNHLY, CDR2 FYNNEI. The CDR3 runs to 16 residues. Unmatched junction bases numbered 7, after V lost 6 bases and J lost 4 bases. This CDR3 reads CASRMGLAGVLETQYF. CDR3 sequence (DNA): TGTGCCAGCAGGATGGGACTAGCGGGAGTTTTAGAGACCCAGTACTTC.

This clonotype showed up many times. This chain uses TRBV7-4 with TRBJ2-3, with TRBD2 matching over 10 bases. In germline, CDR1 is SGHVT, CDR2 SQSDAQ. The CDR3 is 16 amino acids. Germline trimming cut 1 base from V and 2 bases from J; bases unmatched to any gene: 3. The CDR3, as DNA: TGTGCCAGCAGCTTAGTACTAGCGGGGCACACAGATACGCAGTATTTT. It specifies CASSLVLAGHTDTQYF.